The table lists the clone carrying this T cell receptor (beta chain) with a few counts. Its target is unknown. Unique molecular identifiers were incorporated when the TCRbeta library was constructed. TCRdb redid the calling of the PCR reads with MiXCR, one entry per CDR3 protein. The sample holds hundreds of thousands of distinct CDR3 sequences, around 17% seen once. The sample comes from a study of T-cell reconstitution after alpha-beta-depleted transplantation in children. General study results and limits: After one year, T-cell counts and TCRbeta diversity mostly came from new T cells. The study reportedly traced alpha-beta T cells about two months after transplant to several hundred expanded graft clones.

Here the sequenced sample was PBMCs, mostly from graft donor cells, taken 360 days after TCRalphabeta/CD19-depleted stem cell transplant. The TCR sequence derives from a male patient younger than 18 who had a stem cell transplant for acute lymphoblastic leukemia, so the T cells may come from the graft donor.

In DNA form, the CDR3 reads TGCAGCGTTTTCACCGGGGGACTCTACGAGCAGTACTTC. This sequence encodes CSVFTGGLYEQYF. V gene TRBV29-1 combines with J gene TRBJ2-7, with a weak D call TRBD2 (6 bases). There are 13 residues in the CDR3. Germline CDR1 is SQVTM and CDR2 is ANQGSEA. Trimming cost V 5 bases and J 3 bases, with 14 bases left between them.